This TCR beta chain appears in the sequencing data of a study of radiotherapy plus CTLA-4 blockade in lung cancer (dated by TCRdb to the late 2010s). With regard to the full study: Among enrolled patients, 18% had an objective response and 31% reached disease control.

Unmatched junction bases come to 1, with V trimmed by 1 base and J by 0 bases. The cysteine opens and the phenylalanine closes a CDR3 of 16 amino acids. Kept here is only the CDR3 DNA, which spans 48 bases and is read in frame from base 1. Looking up the germline V gene yields CDR1 WSHSY and CDR2 SAAADI. As for this clone: The target of this receptor is not known. Base qualities are missing; no much larger clone stands one base away.

Library creation used the immunoSEQ multiplex PCR assay. The clones in this table, taken by TCRdb from immuneACCESS, are in-frame only. Not every clone is retained; where verified, under half of the shortfall comes from an unresolved V gene, and the cause of the rest is unknown. The sample table contains around 120,000 clones; only one count was recorded for about four fifths of them. In total, the top ten clones hold approximately 5% of the sample. General study outcomes and caveats: TCR clones derived from tumors expanded in peripheral blood after treatment with radiotherapy and ipilimumab. Increased serum interferon-beta after radiation, together with early dynamic changes in blood T cell clones, were reported to be the strongest predictors of response.

Focal radiation therapy combined with CTLA-4 blockade (ipilimumab) was tested in patients with chemo-refractory metastatic non-small-cell lung cancer. Here the sequenced sample was peripheral blood, taken from a patient treated with radiotherapy plus ipilimumab. This chain joins TRBV10-2 to TRBJ2-1; TRBD2 lines up with 9 middle nucleotides. This receptor was taken from a human donor with non-small cell lung cancer who had a partial response to radiotherapy plus ipilimumab. The DNA sequence is given as TGCGCCAGCAGTGAGTATAGCGGGAGCTCCTACAATGAGCAGTTCTTC. Translated, it gives CASSEYSGSSYNEQFF.